This T cell receptor (beta chain) comes out of a study of shared clonotypes between healthy human individuals. Study-level points and caveats: Naive CD4 clonotype sharing across several donors was around 5.5%. Generation probabilities of non-shared clonotypes were lower (relative to those shared by all four donors). Naive subsets typically showed greater estimated richness than memory subsets.

Generated by immunoSEQ multiplex PCR, the TCRdb table keeps only in-frame clones and is missing some. The sample has millions of clones, around 95% seen once. Each sample came from a Caucasian adult donor living in Nashville, Tennessee. Germline V gene sequence: CDR1 SGHRS, CDR2 YFSETQ. Trimming at V came to 0 bases and at J to 5 bases, leaving 1 base not matched to a gene. The CDR3 has 14 amino acids. Comments on this clone: Antigen: not known.

The receptor comes from a man in his late teens or twenties in good health. V is TRBV5-1 and J is TRBJ2-2, with 7 bases lining up with TRBD1. Sequencing input: naive CD4+ T cells sorted from blood. Stated subset: CD45RA+ positively selected. CDR3: CASSLEQGTGELFF. Here the CDR3 DNA reads TGCGCCAGCAGCTTGGAACAGGGGACCGGGGAGCTGTTTTTT.